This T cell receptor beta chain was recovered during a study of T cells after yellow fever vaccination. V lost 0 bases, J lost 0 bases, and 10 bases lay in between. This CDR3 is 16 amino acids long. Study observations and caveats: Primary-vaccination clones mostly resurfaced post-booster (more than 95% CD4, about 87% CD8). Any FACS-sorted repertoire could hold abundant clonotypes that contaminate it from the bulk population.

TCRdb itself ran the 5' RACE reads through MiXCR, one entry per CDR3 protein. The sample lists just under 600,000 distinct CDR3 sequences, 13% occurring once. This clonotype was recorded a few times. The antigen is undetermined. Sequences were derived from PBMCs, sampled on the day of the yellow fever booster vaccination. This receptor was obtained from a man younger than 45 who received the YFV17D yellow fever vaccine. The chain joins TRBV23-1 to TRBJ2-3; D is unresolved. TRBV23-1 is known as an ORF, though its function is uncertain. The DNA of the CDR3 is TGCGCCAGCAGTCAATCACCGGACCCTAGCACAGATACGCAGTATTTT. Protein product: CASSQSPDPSTDTQYF.